Detailed here is one TCR beta chain. This entry is derived from a study of T-cell reconstitution after alpha-beta-depleted transplantation in children. TCRbeta library construction was performed incorporating unique molecular identifiers. Using its own MiXCR run on the PCR reads, TCRdb lists one record per CDR3 protein. This table has fewer than 750,000 distinct CDR3 sequences, 25% to 30% appearing once. The source material was PBMCs, sampled before TCRalphabeta/CD19-depleted stem cell transplant. The TCR originated in a boy younger than two with Wiskott-Aldrich syndrome, due to receive a stem cell transplant.

CDR3 sequence (DNA): TGCGCCAGCAGCTTCGTGGTCTCGGGGACCGGGGAGCTGTTTTTT. Translated: CASSFVVSGTGELFF. The chain joins TRBV5-1 to TRBJ2-2; a weak D match, TRBD2 (5 bases). Germline loops: CDR1 SGHRS, CDR2 YFSETQ. V shed 2 bases and J shed 5 bases, with 13 bases lying between them. The CDR3 has 15 amino acids.